These 20 T cell receptor beta chains came from one sample sequenced in a study of shared T cell receptors in the human thymus. TCRdb keeps only in-frame clones here, not all; method: immunoSEQ multiplex PCR. The sample lists hundreds of thousands of clones, about 84% occurring once. These data were likewise used in another study, on human thymus T cells.

Input material: thymocytes. All receptors come from a boy less than two years old with a congenital heart defect.

This rearrangement joins TRBV28 to TRBJ2-5, with 10 bases fitting TRBD1. CDR3 size: 14 residues. Germline assignment: CDR1 MDHEN and CDR2 SYDVKM. V gave up 4 bases and J gave up 5 bases; unmatched junction bases: 4. The CDR3 loop is CASSWTGGGETQYF. CDR3 bases: TGTGCCAGCAGTTGGACAGGGGGAGGGGAGACCCAGTACTTC.

The rearrangement links TRBV29-1 to TRBJ2-1, with 7 bases that match TRBD2. Germline V gives CDR1 SQVTM, CDR2 ANQGSEA. J was trimmed by 8 bases and V by 2 bases; bases with no gene match: 9. This CDR3 comprises 14 residues. The CDR3 sequence: CSVETGGGSDEQFF. The CDR3 DNA is TGCAGCGTTGAAACGGGGGGTGGGAGTGATGAGCAGTTCTTC.

This clone was found a few times. V gene TRBV4-2 combines with J gene TRBJ2-3; TRBD2 matches at 8 bases. J gave up 0 bases and V 7 bases, and 9 bases lay outside the gene matches. In germline, CDR1 is LGHNA, CDR2 YNFKEQ. The CDR3 extends over 16 amino acids. In nucleotides, the CDR3 is TGTGCCAGCACCCAGGTAGCGGGAAATAGCACAGATACGCAGTATTTT. Its translation is CASTQVAGNSTDTQYF.

This clone was counted a few times. The gene calls are TRBV19 and TRBJ2-7; possible D gene TRBD2, 6 bases. Per the germline V gene, CDR1 is LNHDA and CDR2 is SQIVND (reference sequence). The CDR3 is 14 residues long. Trimming left V 5 bases short and J 7 bases short, with 18 bases between. The CDR3 DNA is TGTGCCAGTAGTCCCTGGGACTTCCCCTGGGAGCAGTACTTC. Protein: CASSPWDFPWEQYF.

CDR3 in DNA: TGTGCTAGTGGTCTACGGACCTCCCCGGGGTCCTACAATGAGCAGTTCTTC. Amino acid sequence: CASGLRTSPGSYNEQFF. The rearrangement links TRBV12-5 to TRBJ2-1; D may be TRBD2 (5 bases). This CDR3 is built from 17 residues. V was trimmed by 5 bases and J by 1 base, leaving 18 bases between them. Germline CDR1 and CDR2: LGHNT and FRNRAP.

The V call is TRBV7-2, the J call TRBJ2-1; D is perhaps TRBD2 (6 bases). Germline V gene lookup returns CDR1 SGHTA and CDR2 FQGNSA. The CDR3 is 14 amino acids. V lost 1 base and J lost 6, with 10 bases in between. The CDR3 reads CASSLGATSNEQFF. As DNA, the CDR3 is TGTGCCAGCAGCTTAGGTGCGACTAGCAATGAGCAGTTCTTC.

There are a few counts of this clone. This rearrangement joins TRBV6-6 to TRBJ1-5, with 7 bases lining up with TRBD1. The germline CDR1 and CDR2 sequences are MNHNY and SVGAGI (reference sequence). This CDR3 comprises 16 residues. Trimming cost V 7 bases and J 2 bases; bases outside gene matches: 11. The CDR3 loop is CASNLGQGGGNQPQHF. The CDR3 DNA reads TGTGCCAGCAACCTAGGGCAGGGGGGAGGCAATCAGCCCCAGCATTTT.

The chain employs TRBV7-8 and TRBJ2-5; D remains unclear. The last part of the DNA fits TRBJ2-7 better; the J call may be wrong. Germline-derived CDR1 and CDR2 are SGHVS and FQNEAQ. This CDR3 region has 14 residues. CDR3 DNA: TGTGCCAGCATCCCGCCCGGCCGGAGCGACGAGCAGTACTTC. Its translation is CASIPPGRSDEQYF.

The rearrangement uses TRBV28 and TRBJ2-2, with a tentative D call TRBD1 (5 bases). Germline assignment: CDR1 MDHEN and CDR2 SYDVKM. V lost 6 bases, J lost 1 base, and 12 bases lay in between. The CDR3 totals 15 residues. The CDR3: CASREDRLNTGELFF. The CDR3 region has the DNA TGTGCCAGCAGAGAAGACAGATTGAACACCGGGGAGCTGTTTTTT.

The gene calls are TRBV10-2 and TRBJ2-7, with D perhaps TRBD2 (6 bases). Germline loops: CDR1 WSHSY, CDR2 SAAADI. V was clipped by 8 bases and J by 4 bases, with 18 bases between them. CDR3 length: 14 amino acids. The CDR3 region has the DNA TGCGCCAGCCGCTGCAGGAGGGGATGGTACGAGCAGTACTTC. Residues: CASRCRRGWYEQYF.

The genes are TRBV18 and TRBJ2-7; TRBD2 matches 9 bases. Germline lookup yields CDR1 KGHSH and CDR2 LQKENI. The CDR3 is made up of 16 amino acids. J was trimmed by 4 bases and V by 6 bases; bases with no gene match: 13. Here the CDR3 reads CASSPTMGSGSYEQYF. The CDR3 region has the DNA TGTGCCAGCTCCCCCACTATGGGTAGCGGGAGTTACGAGCAGTACTTC.

The CDR3 region has the DNA TGTGCCAGCAGTTCCCGGACAGTGAACACTGAAGCTTTCTTT. This gives the protein CASSSRTVNTEAFF. V is TRBV6-5 and J is TRBJ1-1; tentatively, D is TRBD1 (6 bases). CDR1 MNHEY and CDR2 SVGAGI come from the germline V gene. V was trimmed by 4 bases and J by 0 bases, leaving 9 bases between them. The CDR3 is made up of 14 amino acids.

The count of this clone is one. The chain employs TRBV28 and TRBJ1-3; D remains unclear. This CDR3 contains 15 residues. V was cut by 6 bases and J by 3 bases, with 15 bases left in between. CDR1 MDHEN and CDR2 SYDVKM come from the germline V gene. As DNA, the CDR3 is TGTGCCAGCAGCCTTCCCGGGGAGAGTGGAAACACCATATATTTT. Translated, it gives CASSLPGESGNTIYF.

This sequence joins TRBV10-3 and TRBJ2-2, with TRBD2 identical over 13 bases. CDR1 and CDR2 from the germline V gene are ENHRY and SYGVKD. After removal of 5 bases from V and 5 bases from J, the junction contained 2 bases not matched to a gene. The CDR3 runs to 15 residues. As DNA, the CDR3 is TGTGCCATCAGTTGGACTAGCGGGGGAACCGGGGAGCTGTTTTTT. Translated, it gives CAISWTSGGTGELFF.

V usage is TRBV7-6 and J usage is TRBJ1-1, with 7 bases matching TRBD1. The CDR3 covers 12 residues. Germline V gene sequence: CDR1 SGHVS, CDR2 FNYEAQ. Germline trimming cut 5 bases from V and 11 bases from J; bases unmatched to any gene: 8. CDR3 coding DNA: TGTGCCAGCAGCAATGGGACAGCTTTCGCTTTCTTT. The encoded protein is CASSNGTAFAFF.

CDR3 amino acids: CASSYPGQGPYEQYF. The CDR3 DNA is TGTGCCAGCAGCTACCCGGGACAGGGTCCCTACGAGCAGTACTTC. V and J are TRBV4-2 and TRBJ2-7; 9 positions match TRBD1. The CDR3 runs 15 residues. The germline gives CDR1 LGHNA, CDR2 YNFKEQ. V lost 5 bases to trimming and J lost 2 bases; unmatched junction nucleotides: 7.

V and J are TRBV13 and TRBJ2-7; the D gene is possibly TRBD2 (5 bases). CDR1 and CDR2 (germline): PRHDT, FYEKMQ (reference sequence). Trimming took off 4 bases at V and 4 bases at J, with 14 bases between the two ends. The CDR3 runs 14 residues. DNA for the CDR3: TGTGCCAGCAGCTCCGGCCGGGGTCAATACGAGCAGTACTTC. Amino acid sequence: CASSSGRGQYEQYF.

This clone has more than one count but fewer than ten. The V gene is TRBV2, the J gene TRBJ1-6; 10 nucleotides line up with TRBD1. This CDR3 contains 16 residues. With 2 bases clipped from V and 7 bases from J, the junction kept 5 bases outside the gene matches. Germline CDR1 SNHLY, CDR2 FYNNEI. The CDR3: CASSEWGQGWNSPLHF. The CDR3 DNA follows: TGTGCCAGCAGTGAATGGGGACAGGGGTGGAATTCACCCCTCCACTTT. Looking up the rest from reference TRBV2 and TRBJ1-6 gives the full variable domain: EPEVTQTPSHQVTQMGQEVILRCVPISNHLYFYWYRQILGQKVEFLVSFYNNEISEKSEIFDDQFSVERPDGSNFTLKIRSTKLEDSAMYFCASSEWGQGWNSPLHFGNGTRLTVT.

J is TRBJ1-1 and V is TRBV6-6, with 7 bases aligning to TRBD1. In germline, CDR1 is MNHNY, CDR2 SVGAGI (reference sequence). With 5 bases clipped from V and 3 bases from J, the junction kept 6 bases outside the gene matches. The CDR3 is 14 residues long. The CDR3 region has the DNA TGTGCCAGCAGTCGCCAGGGGGACGACACTGAAGCTTTCTTT. Protein sequence: CASSRQGDDTEAFF.

This clone was observed a single time. J is TRBJ2-1 and V is TRBV6-4; a possible D gene is TRBD2 (6 bases). From germline, CDR1 is MRHNA and CDR2 SNTAGT. V was shortened by 0 bases and J by 12 bases, with 15 bases between the two germline ends. The CDR3 is made up of 14 amino acids. In DNA form, the CDR3 reads TGTGCCAGCAGTGACTCGAGCGCCTCTAGCGCGCAGTTCTTC. Translated: CASSDSSASSAQFF.